These 7 T cell receptor beta chains share one sample of origin, sequenced in a study of T cells after posttransplantation cyclophosphamide. Cyclophosphamide on days +3 and +4 followed busulfan-fludarabine conditioning and a marrow graft. Produced via immunoSEQ multiplex PCR; TCRdb's table is partial and in-frame only. Altogether more than 950 clones were found in the sample, and no singletons occur. The material sequenced was PBMCs, taken 84 days after allogeneic stem cell transplant with posttransplant cyclophosphamide. The source of these receptors is a male patient younger than 45 who received an allogeneic stem cell transplant from a related donor, was CMV-positive, and had no GVHD. Some T cells may be supplied by the graft donor.

By share of the sample, this clone is medium-sized. This chain links TRBV19 with TRBJ1-5; D is possibly TRBD1 (5 bases). Germline V gives CDR1 LNHDA, CDR2 SQIVND (reference sequence). Trimming cost V 1 base and J 2 bases, with 9 bases left between them. The CDR3 is 15 amino acids. Here the CDR3 reads CASSIGRVGNQPQHF. DNA of the CDR3: TGTGCCAGTAGTATAGGCAGGGTTGGCAATCAGCCCCAGCATTTT.

By share, this clone counts as medium-sized. The chain links TRBV7-2 to TRBJ1-5, with 9 bases aligning to TRBD1. From germline, CDR1 is SGHTA and CDR2 FQGNSA. This CDR3 region has 15 residues. With V trimmed by 1 base and J by 9 bases, 7 bases remained unmatched. CDR3 in DNA: TGTGCCAGCAGCTTAGTTAGGGGACAGGGTGGGCCCCAGCATTTT. This translates into CASSLVRGQGGPQHF.

This clone was seen many times. Other DNA sequences in this sample translate to the same CDR3. The chain links TRBV5-1 to TRBJ2-6; the match to TRBD2 covers 9 bases. CDR3 length equals 17 residues. With 3 bases clipped from V and 2 bases from J, the junction kept 6 bases outside the gene matches. Germline assignment: CDR1 SGHRS and CDR2 YFSETQ. CDR3 region: CASSWSSGSPGANVLTF. The CDR3 DNA reads TGCGCCAGCAGCTGGAGTAGCGGGAGCCCTGGGGCCAACGTCCTGACTTTC.

In this sample, this clone is medium-sized (0.01 to 0.1%). This chain links TRBV11-2 with TRBJ1-3; D perhaps matches TRBD1 (6 bases). The V gene lost 3 bases and the J gene lost 4 bases, with 10 bases spanning the gap. The germline gives CDR1 SGHAT, CDR2 FQNNGV. CDR3 length equals 14 residues. The CDR3 coding sequence is TGTGCCAGCAGCTTTTCCAGGGGAGGAAACACCATATATTTT. Translating gives CASSFSRGGNTIYF.

By share, this clone ranks as medium-sized. This sequence joins TRBV4-1 and TRBJ2-7; the D gene is possibly TRBD2 (5 bases). The CDR3 is made up of 14 amino acids. Germline V gene lookup returns CDR1 MGHRA and CDR2 YSYEKL. The V gene lost 1 base and the J gene lost 3 bases, with 10 bases spanning the gap. CDR3 sequence: CASSQVEGYYEQYF. The CDR3 DNA reads TGCGCCAGCAGCCAAGTTGAGGGTTACTACGAGCAGTACTTC.

This clone has a count of ten or more. The chain joins TRBV18 to TRBJ2-2; maybe TRBD1 (6 bases). Germline values: CDR1 KGHSH, CDR2 LQKENI. V was pared by 1 base and J by 1 base, with 16 bases between. The CDR3 totals 18 residues. This CDR3 reads CASSPLFPSRGNTGELFF. DNA of the CDR3: TGTGCCAGCTCACCACTTTTCCCCAGCAGGGGGAACACCGGGGAGCTGTTTTTT.

In its sample, this clone is medium-sized (0.01 to 0.1%). V and J are TRBV6-1 and TRBJ2-7, with 9 nucleotides matching TRBD2. Germline CDR1 reads MNHNS; CDR2 reads SASEGT. V shed 6 bases, J shed 4 bases, and the junction held 4 bases outside the gene matches. This CDR3 is built from 13 residues. CDR3: CASSGTSRYEQYF. In DNA form, the CDR3 reads TGTGCCAGCAGCGGGACTAGCAGATACGAGCAGTACTTC.